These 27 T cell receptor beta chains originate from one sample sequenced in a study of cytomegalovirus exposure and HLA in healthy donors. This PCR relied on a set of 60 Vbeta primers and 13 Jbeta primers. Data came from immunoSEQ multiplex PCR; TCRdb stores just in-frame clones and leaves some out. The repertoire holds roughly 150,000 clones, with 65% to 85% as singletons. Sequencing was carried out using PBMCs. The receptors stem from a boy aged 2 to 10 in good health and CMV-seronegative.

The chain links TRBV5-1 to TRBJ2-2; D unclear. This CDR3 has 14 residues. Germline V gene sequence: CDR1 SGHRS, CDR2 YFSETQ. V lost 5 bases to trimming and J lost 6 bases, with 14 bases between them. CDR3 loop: CASSSGSPSGELFF. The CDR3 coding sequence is TGCGCCAGCAGTTCCGGGTCCCCGTCCGGGGAGCTGTTTTTT.

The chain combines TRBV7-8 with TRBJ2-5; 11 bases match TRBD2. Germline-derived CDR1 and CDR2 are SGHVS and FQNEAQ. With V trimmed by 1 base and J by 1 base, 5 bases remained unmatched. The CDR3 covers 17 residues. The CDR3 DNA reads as TGTGCCAGCAGCTTAGGACTAGCGGGGACAGGCCAAGAGACCCAGTACTTC. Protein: CASSLGLAGTGQETQYF.

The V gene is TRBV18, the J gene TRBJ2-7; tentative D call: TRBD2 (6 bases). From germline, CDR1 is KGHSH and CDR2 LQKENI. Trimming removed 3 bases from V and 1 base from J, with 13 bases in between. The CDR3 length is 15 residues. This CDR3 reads CASSPPTGVSYEQYF. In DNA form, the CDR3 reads TGTGCCAGCTCACCGCCTACGGGGGTTTCCTACGAGCAGTACTTC. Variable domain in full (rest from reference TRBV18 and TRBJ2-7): NAGVMQNPRHLVRRRGQEARLRCSPMKGHSHVYWYRQLPEEGLKFMVYLQKENIIDESGMPKERFSAEFPKEGPSILRIQQVVRGDSAAYFCASSPPTGVSYEQYFGPGTRLTVT.

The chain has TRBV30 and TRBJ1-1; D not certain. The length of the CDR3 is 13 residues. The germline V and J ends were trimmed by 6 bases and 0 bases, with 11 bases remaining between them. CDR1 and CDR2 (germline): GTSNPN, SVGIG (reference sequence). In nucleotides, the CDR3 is TGTGCCTGTCAGGCAGCTATGAACACTGAAGCTTTCTTT. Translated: CACQAAMNTEAFF.

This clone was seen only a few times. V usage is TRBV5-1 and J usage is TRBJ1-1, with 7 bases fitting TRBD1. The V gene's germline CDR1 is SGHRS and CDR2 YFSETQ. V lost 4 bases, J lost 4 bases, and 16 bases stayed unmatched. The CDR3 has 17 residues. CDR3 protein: CASSLTGKRGRGTEAFF. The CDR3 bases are TGCGCCAGCAGCCTCACCGGGAAAAGGGGGCGAGGCACTGAAGCTTTCTTT.

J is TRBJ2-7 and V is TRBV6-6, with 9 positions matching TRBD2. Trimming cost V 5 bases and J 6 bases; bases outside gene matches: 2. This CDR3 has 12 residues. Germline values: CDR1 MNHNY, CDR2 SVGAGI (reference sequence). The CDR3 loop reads CASSPSGIEQYF. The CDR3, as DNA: TGTGCCAGCAGTCCTAGCGGGATCGAGCAGTACTTC.

The CDR3 DNA reads as TGTGCCAGCAGCTTAGTGGCAGGGGGAGAGACCCAGTACTTC. Protein sequence: CASSLVAGGETQYF. The chain joins TRBV21-1 to TRBJ2-5; the D call of TRBD1 is as the table states it, not checked on the DNA. TRBV21-1 is a known pseudogene. The CDR3 consists of 14 residues.

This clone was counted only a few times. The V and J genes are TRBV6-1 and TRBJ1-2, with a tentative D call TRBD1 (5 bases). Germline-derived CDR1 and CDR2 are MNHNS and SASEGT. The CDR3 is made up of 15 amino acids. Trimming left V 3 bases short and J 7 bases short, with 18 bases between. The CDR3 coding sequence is TGTGCCAGCAGTGAGGCCCTAGGCGGGGGAAGTGGCTACACCTTC. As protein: CASSEALGGGSGYTF.

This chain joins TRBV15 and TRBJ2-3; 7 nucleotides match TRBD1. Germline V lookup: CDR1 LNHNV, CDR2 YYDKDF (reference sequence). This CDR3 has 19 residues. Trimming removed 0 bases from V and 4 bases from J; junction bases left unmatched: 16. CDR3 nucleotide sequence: TGTGCCACCAGCAGAGATTATCCCCTACCTCGAACAGGGGCAGATACGCAGTATTTT. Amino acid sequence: CATSRDYPLPRTGADTQYF.

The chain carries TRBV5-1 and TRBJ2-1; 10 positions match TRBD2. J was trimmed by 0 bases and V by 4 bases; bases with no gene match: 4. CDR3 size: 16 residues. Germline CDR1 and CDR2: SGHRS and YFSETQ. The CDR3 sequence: CASSPSSGGSYNEQFF. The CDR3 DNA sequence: TGCGCCAGCAGCCCGTCTAGCGGGGGCTCCTACAATGAGCAGTTCTTC.

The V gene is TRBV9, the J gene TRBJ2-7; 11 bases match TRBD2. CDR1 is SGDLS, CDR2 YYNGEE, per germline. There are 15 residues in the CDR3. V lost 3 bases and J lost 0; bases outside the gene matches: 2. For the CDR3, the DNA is TGTGCCAGCAGCGAAACTAGCGGGAGCTCCTACGAGCAGTACTTC. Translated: CASSETSGSSYEQYF.

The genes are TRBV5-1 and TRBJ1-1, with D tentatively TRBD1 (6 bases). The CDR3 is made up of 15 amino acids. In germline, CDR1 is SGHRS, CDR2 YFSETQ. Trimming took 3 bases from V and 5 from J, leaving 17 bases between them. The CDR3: CASSWSAGAGTEAFF. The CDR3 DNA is TGCGCCAGCAGCTGGTCTGCAGGGGCCGGTACTGAAGCTTTCTTT.

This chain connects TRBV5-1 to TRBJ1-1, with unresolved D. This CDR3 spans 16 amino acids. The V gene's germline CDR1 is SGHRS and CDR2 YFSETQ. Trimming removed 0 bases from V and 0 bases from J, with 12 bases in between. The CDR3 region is CASSLEVGSMNTEAFF. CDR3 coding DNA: TGCGCCAGCAGCTTGGAAGTGGGCAGCATGAACACTGAAGCTTTCTTT.

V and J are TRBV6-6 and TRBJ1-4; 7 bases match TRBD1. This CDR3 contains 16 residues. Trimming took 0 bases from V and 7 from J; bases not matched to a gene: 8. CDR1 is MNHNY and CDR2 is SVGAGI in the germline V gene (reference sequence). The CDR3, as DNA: TGTGCCAGCAGTTACTCACGACAGGGTGGTAGTGAAAAACTGTTTTTT. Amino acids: CASSYSRQGGSEKLFF.

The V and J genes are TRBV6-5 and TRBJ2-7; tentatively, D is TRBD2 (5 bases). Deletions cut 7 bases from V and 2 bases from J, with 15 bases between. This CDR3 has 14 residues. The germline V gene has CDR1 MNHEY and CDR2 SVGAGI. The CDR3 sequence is CASTPQRRPYEQYF. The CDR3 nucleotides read TGTGCCAGCACCCCACAGCGGAGACCCTACGAGCAGTACTTC.

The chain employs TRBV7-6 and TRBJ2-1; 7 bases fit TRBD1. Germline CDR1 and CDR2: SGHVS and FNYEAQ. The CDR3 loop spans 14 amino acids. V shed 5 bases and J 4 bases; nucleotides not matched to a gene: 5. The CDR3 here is CASSEDRAYNEQFF. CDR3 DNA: TGTGCCAGCAGCGAAGACAGGGCATACAATGAGCAGTTCTTC.

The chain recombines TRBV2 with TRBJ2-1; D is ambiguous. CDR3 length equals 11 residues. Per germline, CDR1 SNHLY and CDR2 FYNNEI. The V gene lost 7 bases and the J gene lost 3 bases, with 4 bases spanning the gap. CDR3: CASTLYNEQFF. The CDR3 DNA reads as TGTGCCAGCACTCTCTACAATGAGCAGTTCTTC.

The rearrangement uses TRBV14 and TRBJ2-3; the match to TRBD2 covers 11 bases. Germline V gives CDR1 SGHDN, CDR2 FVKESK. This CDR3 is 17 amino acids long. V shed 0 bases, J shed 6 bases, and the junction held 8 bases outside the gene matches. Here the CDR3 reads CASSQDNSGRAPDTQYF. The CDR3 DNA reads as TGTGCCAGCAGCCAAGATAATAGCGGGAGGGCCCCTGATACGCAGTATTTT.

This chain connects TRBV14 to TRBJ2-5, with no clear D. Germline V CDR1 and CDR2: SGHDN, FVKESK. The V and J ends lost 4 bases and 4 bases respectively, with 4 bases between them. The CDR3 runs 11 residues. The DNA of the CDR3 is TGTGCCAGCAGCCTAGCAGAGACCCAGTACTTC. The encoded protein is CASSLAETQYF.

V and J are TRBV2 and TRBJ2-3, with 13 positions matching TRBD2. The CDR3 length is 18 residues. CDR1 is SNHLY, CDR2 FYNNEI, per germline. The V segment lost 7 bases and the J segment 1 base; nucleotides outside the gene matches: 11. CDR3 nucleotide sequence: TGTGCCAGCAACCCGGGACTAGCGGGGATGCCCGGCACAGATACGCAGTATTTT. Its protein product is CASNPGLAGMPGTDTQYF.

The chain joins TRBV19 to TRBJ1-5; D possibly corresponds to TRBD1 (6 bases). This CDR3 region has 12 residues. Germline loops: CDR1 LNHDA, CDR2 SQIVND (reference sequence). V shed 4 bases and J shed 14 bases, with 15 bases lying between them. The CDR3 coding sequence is TGTGCCAGTAGTACCCGGGACACAGTCAAGCATTTT. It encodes CASSTRDTVKHF.

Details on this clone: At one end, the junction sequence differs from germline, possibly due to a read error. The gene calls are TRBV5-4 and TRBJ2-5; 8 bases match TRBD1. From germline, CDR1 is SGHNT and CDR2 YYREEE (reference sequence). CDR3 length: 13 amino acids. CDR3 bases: TGTGCCAGCAGCCAGGACAGGGAAGAGAGCCAGTACTTC. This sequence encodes CASSQDREESQYF.

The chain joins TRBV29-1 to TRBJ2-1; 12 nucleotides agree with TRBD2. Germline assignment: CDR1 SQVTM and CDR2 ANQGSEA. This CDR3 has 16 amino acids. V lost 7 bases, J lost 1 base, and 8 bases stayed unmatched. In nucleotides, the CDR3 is TGCAGCGCCGTATGGACTAGCGGGGCTTCCTACAATGAGCAGTTCTTC. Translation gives CSAVWTSGASYNEQFF.

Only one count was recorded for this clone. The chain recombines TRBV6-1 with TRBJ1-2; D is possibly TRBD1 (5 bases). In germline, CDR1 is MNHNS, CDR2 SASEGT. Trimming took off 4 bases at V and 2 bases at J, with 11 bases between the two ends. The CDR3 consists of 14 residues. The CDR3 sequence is CASSGAGINYGYTF. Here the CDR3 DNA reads TGTGCCAGCAGTGGGGCAGGGATCAACTATGGCTACACCTTC.

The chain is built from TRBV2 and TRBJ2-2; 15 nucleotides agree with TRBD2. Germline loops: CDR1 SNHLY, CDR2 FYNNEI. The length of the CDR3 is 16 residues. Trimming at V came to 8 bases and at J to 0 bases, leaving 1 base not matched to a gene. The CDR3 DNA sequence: TGTGCCAGCGGGACTAGCGGGGGGTCGAACACCGGGGAGCTGTTTTTT. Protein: CASGTSGGSNTGELFF.

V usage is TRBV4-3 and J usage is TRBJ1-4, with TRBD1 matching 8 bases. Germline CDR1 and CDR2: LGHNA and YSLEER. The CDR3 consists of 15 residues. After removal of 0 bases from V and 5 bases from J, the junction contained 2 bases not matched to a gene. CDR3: CASSQDWDRNEKLFF. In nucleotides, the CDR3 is TGCGCCAGCAGCCAAGATTGGGACAGGAATGAAAAACTGTTTTTT.

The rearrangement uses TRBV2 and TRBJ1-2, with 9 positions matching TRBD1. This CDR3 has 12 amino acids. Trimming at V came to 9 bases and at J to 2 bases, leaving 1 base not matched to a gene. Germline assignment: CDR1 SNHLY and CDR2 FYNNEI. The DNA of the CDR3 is TGTGCCAGAGGACAGGGGAACTATGGCTACACCTTC. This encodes CARGQGNYGYTF.